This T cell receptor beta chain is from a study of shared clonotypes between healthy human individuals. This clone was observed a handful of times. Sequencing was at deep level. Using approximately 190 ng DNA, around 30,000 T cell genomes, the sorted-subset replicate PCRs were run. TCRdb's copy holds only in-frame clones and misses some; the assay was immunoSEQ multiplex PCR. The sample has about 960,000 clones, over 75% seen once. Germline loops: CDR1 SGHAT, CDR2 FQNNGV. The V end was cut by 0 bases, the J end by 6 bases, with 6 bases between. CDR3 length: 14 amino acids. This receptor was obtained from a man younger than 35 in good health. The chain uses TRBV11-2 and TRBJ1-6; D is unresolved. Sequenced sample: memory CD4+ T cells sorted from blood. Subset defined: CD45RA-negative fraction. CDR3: CASSLDRANSPLHF. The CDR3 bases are TGTGCCAGCAGCTTAGACAGAGCTAATTCACCCCTCCACTTT.